This T cell receptor beta chain was observed in a study of beta chain features in type 1 diabetes. Study-level results: Within each of all four CD4+ subsets, Type 1 diabetes patients had TCRB CDR3s that were moderately but significantly shorter. Lower insertion and higher deletion counts appeared at VDJ junctions in type 1 diabetes patients.

The sequenced template was cDNA made from the entire isolated RNA. Generated by immunoSEQ multiplex PCR, the TCRdb table keeps only in-frame clones and is missing some. The sample holds 400,000 or so clones, 8.5% to 10% seen once. CDR3 length: 14 amino acids. V lost 0 bases to trimming and J lost 8 bases; unmatched junction nucleotides: 4. CDR1 SGHAT and CDR2 FQNNGV come from the germline V gene. This clone was counted a few times. Its target is not known. Sequencing used central memory CD4+ T cells from blood. The chain is built from TRBV11-2 and TRBJ1-2; 9 nucleotides align to TRBD1. The origin of this receptor is a man aged 30 to 45 with type 1 diabetes. Written as DNA, the CDR3 is TGTGCCAGCAGCTTAGAACGGACAGGGGAAGGCTACACCTTC. Protein: CASSLERTGEGYTF.